Below, 20 T cell receptor beta chains from the same sample are listed, as sequenced in a study of blood T cell repertoires in COVID-19. Sequenced by immunoSEQ multiplex PCR; TCRdb stores in-frame clones only, minus some. The sample consists of 75,000 to 90,000 clones, about four fifths of them appearing once. The material sequenced was peripheral blood. The receptor source for this set is a woman in her forties with active or convalescent COVID-19.

This clone has only one observation. The chain couples TRBV7-2 to TRBJ2-1, with 9 bases lining up with TRBD2. The germline gives CDR1 SGHTA, CDR2 FQGNSA. The J segment lost 3 bases and the V segment lost 5 bases, leaving 8 bases of the junction unmatched. The CDR3 has 16 residues. As DNA, the CDR3 is TGTGCCAGCAGCCACTTAGCGGGGGAGCTCTACAATGAGCAGTTCTTC. Protein sequence: CASSHLAGELYNEQFF.

This sequence joins TRBV7-2 and TRBJ2-1, with 13 bases identical to TRBD2. V trimming: 5 bases; J trimming: 6 bases; junction bases outside the gene matches: 1. Looked up from germline, CDR1 is SGHTA and CDR2 is FQGNSA. CDR3 length: 14 amino acids. CDR3 loop: CASSRTSGGNEQFF. As DNA, the CDR3 is TGTGCCAGCAGCCGGACTAGCGGGGGCAATGAGCAGTTCTTC.

Written as DNA, the CDR3 is TGCAGCGTTGAAAGGACACTCACAGATACGCAGTATTTT. It yields the protein CSVERTLTDTQYF. V and J are TRBV29-1 and TRBJ2-3; possibly TRBD1 for D (5 bases). The V end lost 2 bases, the J end lost 2 bases, and 8 bases lay between the germline ends. CDR3 length: 13 amino acids. Germline V CDR1 and CDR2: SQVTM, ANQGSEA.

A single count supports this clone. The genes are TRBV29-1 and TRBJ2-1; 10 bases are a match to TRBD1. The CDR3 has 13 residues. With V trimmed by 4 bases and J by 10 bases, 7 bases remained unmatched. Germline CDR1 reads SQVTM; CDR2 reads ANQGSEA. DNA for the CDR3: TGCAGCGTTGTGCGACAGGGGGCAGGAGAGCAGTTCTTC. Its translation is CSVVRQGAGEQFF.

CDR3 loop: CASSLWTSQETQYF. The CDR3 DNA is TGTGCCAGCAGCCTCTGGACAAGCCAAGAGACCCAGTACTTC. The V gene is TRBV14, the J gene TRBJ2-5; the D gene is possibly TRBD1 (5 bases). V was cut by 4 bases and J by 1 base, with 10 bases left in between. CDR3 length: 14 amino acids. In germline, CDR1 is SGHDN, CDR2 FVKESK. Combining the CDR3 with reference TRBV14 and TRBJ2-5 gives the whole variable domain EAGVTQFPSHSVIEKGQTVTLRCDPISGHDNLYWYRRVMGKEIKFLLHFVKESKQDESGMPNNRFLAERTGGTYSTLKVQPAELEDSGVYFCASSLWTSQETQYFGPGTRLLVL.

This chain joins TRBV6-5 and TRBJ2-1; TRBD1 agrees at 12 bases. With V trimmed by 0 bases and J by 8 bases, 5 bases remained unmatched. The CDR3 length is 16 residues. CDR1 is MNHEY, CDR2 SVGAGI, per germline. The CDR3 DNA reads TGTGCCAGCAGTTACTCCTGGGGACAGGGGGCGGATGAGCAGTTCTTC. Translation gives CASSYSWGQGADEQFF.

This clone was found a few times. This rearrangement joins TRBV9 to TRBJ1-5; TRBD1 agrees at 7 bases. V shed 3 bases, J shed 6 bases, and the junction held 3 bases outside the gene matches. The CDR3 length is 13 residues. From germline, CDR1 is SGDLS and CDR2 YYNGEE. This CDR3 is CASSGGGGQPQHF. The CDR3 region has the DNA TGTGCCAGCAGCGGAGGGGGCGGTCAGCCCCAGCATTTT.

The V gene is TRBV24-1, the J gene TRBJ1-2; TRBD1 aligns across 7 bases. This CDR3 is built from 14 residues. CDR1 and CDR2 (germline): KGHDR, SFDVKD. V dropped 4 bases and J dropped 1; count of bases not matched to a gene: 2. The CDR3 loop is CATSEWDSNYGYTF. DNA for the CDR3: TGTGCCACCAGTGAGTGGGACAGTAACTATGGCTACACCTTC.

DNA for the CDR3: TGCGCCAGCAGCCAAGTAGGGGGGGGTGAAAAACTGTTTTTT. This gives the protein CASSQVGGGEKLFF. The chain links TRBV4-1 to TRBJ1-4; perhaps TRBD1 as D (6 bases). Germline V lookup: CDR1 MGHRA, CDR2 YSYEKL. This CDR3 spans 14 amino acids. Between the trimmed V and J ends, which lost 1 base and 7 bases, there was a span of 10 bases.

The chain joins TRBV12-3 or TRBV12-4 to TRBJ1-2; 8 bases agree with TRBD1. V was pared by 6 bases and J by 8 bases, with 8 bases of the junction left unmatched. The CDR3 spans 13 residues. The DNA of the CDR3 is TGTGCCAGCAGACCCGGGACAGGTGGAGGCTACACCTTC. Protein sequence: CASRPGTGGGYTF.

The chain links TRBV28 to TRBJ1-6; no clear D. Trimming took off 11 bases at V and 6 bases at J, with 14 bases between the two ends. This CDR3 spans 13 amino acids. Per germline, CDR1 MDHEN and CDR2 SYDVKM. Written as DNA, the CDR3 is TGTGCCTCGGGTGTCAAAGTTAATTCACCCCTCCACTTT. This encodes CASGVKVNSPLHF.

This clone was observed a few times. J is TRBJ2-2 and V is TRBV3-1 (or the pseudogene TRBV3-2); D is undetermined. This CDR3 region has 15 residues. V lost 1 base, J lost 0 bases, and 6 bases lay in between. Germline V gene data show CDR1 as LGHDT and CDR2 as YNNKEL (reference sequence). The CDR3 DNA reads as TGTGCCAGCAGCCAAGTCTACGCGAACACCGGGGAGCTGTTTTTT. Amino acid sequence: CASSQVYANTGELFF.

V gene TRBV5-1 combines with J gene TRBJ2-2; 7 nucleotides line up with TRBD2. The CDR3 contains 15 residues. V was pared by 0 bases and J by 4 bases, with 3 bases of the junction left unmatched. Germline V gene sequence: CDR1 SGHRS, CDR2 YFSETQ. The CDR3 loop reads CASSLAASGTGELFF. In DNA, the CDR3 is TGCGCCAGCAGCTTGGCGGCTAGCGGCACCGGGGAGCTGTTTTTT.

This clone was observed a few times. The gene calls are TRBV4-1 and TRBJ2-5; 10 bases line up with TRBD2. Trimming at V came to 0 bases and at J to 4 bases, leaving 8 bases not matched to a gene. The CDR3 spans 17 residues. CDR1 is MGHRA and CDR2 is YSYEKL in the germline V gene. The CDR3 sequence: CASSQDRSLAGGETQYF. CDR3 in DNA: TGCGCCAGCAGCCAAGACCGAAGTTTAGCGGGAGGAGAGACCCAGTACTTC.

The rearrangement links TRBV9 to TRBJ1-2; 7 bases are shared with TRBD1. The V gene end was trimmed by 0 bases and the J gene end by 4 bases; junction bases not matched to a gene: 3. The CDR3 extends over 14 amino acids. Germline CDR1 and CDR2: SGDLS and YYNGEE. CDR3 sequence (DNA): TGTGCCAGCAGCGTAGGGACAGGCCTCTATGGCTACACCTTC. This sequence encodes CASSVGTGLYGYTF.

The sample holds a few counts of this clone. CDR3 amino acids: CAWSETGRLNQPQHF. For the CDR3, the DNA is TGTGCCTGGAGTGAAACAGGTCGGCTCAATCAGCCCCAGCATTTT. The chain joins TRBV30 to TRBJ1-5; D is possibly TRBD1 (5 bases). V was shortened by 1 base and J by 3 bases, with 13 bases between the two germline ends. The CDR3 has 15 residues. Per germline, CDR1 GTSNPN and CDR2 SVGIG (reference sequence).

The rearrangement links TRBV18 to TRBJ2-2; the match to TRBD2 covers 11 bases. The V and J ends lost 0 bases and 13 bases, in that order; junction bases with no gene match: 7. The CDR3 is 15 residues long. Germline V gives CDR1 KGHSH, CDR2 LQKENI. This chain's CDR3 is CASSPPAIAGGTLFF. In nucleotides, the CDR3 is TGTGCCAGCTCACCACCGGCGATAGCGGGAGGGACGCTGTTTTTT.

The rearrangement joins TRBV5-1 to TRBJ2-5, with 9 nucleotides matching TRBD2. The germline V gene has CDR1 SGHRS and CDR2 YFSETQ. The V and J ends lost 0 bases and 3 bases, in that order; junction bases with no gene match: 6. The CDR3 is 16 amino acids. This chain's CDR3 is CASSLVVASGKETQYF. The DNA for the CDR3 is TGCGCCAGCAGCTTGGTAGTGGCTAGCGGGAAAGAGACCCAGTACTTC.

This clone was picked up one time. The V gene is TRBV6-6, the J gene TRBJ2-1; 10 bases fit TRBD2. The length of the CDR3 is 16 residues. Germline V gene lookup returns CDR1 MNHNY and CDR2 SVGAGI (reference sequence). J was trimmed by 5 bases and V by 4 bases; bases with no gene match: 8. CDR3 amino acids: CASSLRTSGINNEQFF. CDR3 DNA sequence: TGTGCCAGCAGTTTACGTACTAGCGGGATCAACAATGAGCAGTTCTTC.

This chain connects TRBV10-3 to TRBJ2-1, with a tentative D call TRBD1 (6 bases). Trimming shortened V by 8 bases and J by 6 bases, and 14 bases separated the two germline ends. Germline CDR1 is ENHRY and CDR2 is SYGVKD. The CDR3 consists of 13 residues. Written as DNA, the CDR3 is TGTGCCATCCAGGGGTCCACGGCCAATGAGCAGTTCTTC. Protein product: CAIQGSTANEQFF.